The 10 T cell receptor beta chains below all came from one sample that was sequenced in a study of T cell clonality in common variable immunodeficiency. Study-wide results and limits: Fewer deletions and N-nucleotide insertions were reportedly seen in common variable immunodeficiency TCR beta sequences.

Which antigens these TCRs recognize remains unknown. The assay was immunoSEQ multiplex PCR, and TCRdb's table has in-frame clones only and misses some. The sample is made up of more than 9,000 clones, none counted only once. Sequences were obtained from peripheral blood mononuclear cells. Receptors originate from a human donor with common variable immunodeficiency.

Of note for this clone: The sequenced fragment ends 3 residues before the CDR3 boundary, so the rest is inferred from the germline J gene. This chain links TRBV7-2 with TRBJ2-5; 9 nucleotides agree with TRBD1. CDR3 length equals 13 residues. The ends lost 8 bases at V and 3 bases at J; junction bases unmatched: 4. CDR1 is SGHTA and CDR2 is FQGNSA in the germline V gene. CDR3 sequence: CASSRDREETQYF. The covered CDR3 bases are TGTGCCAGCTCCCGGGACAGGGAAGAGACC.

A few counts support this clone. From the germline J gene comes the end of the CDR3, since the read stops 3 residues before it. The chain has TRBV30 and TRBJ1-2; the D gene is possibly TRBD1 (5 bases). CDR3 length: 15 residues. V was pared by 0 bases and J by 5 bases, with 16 bases between. Germline loops: CDR1 GTSNPN, CDR2 SVGIG (reference sequence). The sequenced CDR3 bases are TGTGCCTGGAGTGTACAGGCAGGGAGGCGTTATGGC. It translates to CAWSVQAGRRYG. The whole CDR3 sequence is CAWSVQAGRRYGYTF.

CDR3 DNA, as far as it was read: TGTGCCAGTAGTCCGGCGGGGCTAGCGGCGTCGAATGAG. Protein sequence: CASSPAGLAASNE. The entire CDR3 protein reads CASSPAGLAASNEQFF. The chain uses TRBV19 and TRBJ2-1; TRBD2 matches at 7 bases. The read falls 3 residues short of the CDR3 end, and the missing part is taken from the germline J gene. V was pared by 5 bases and J by 7 bases, with 14 bases of the junction left unmatched. Germline V gives CDR1 LNHDA, CDR2 SQIVND (reference sequence). The CDR3 extends over 16 amino acids. Complete variable domain (other parts from reference TRBV19 and TRBJ2-1): DGGITQSPKYLFRKEGQNVTLSCEQNLNHDAMYWYRQDPGQGLRLIYYSQIVNDFQKGDIAEGYSVSREKKESFPLTVTSAQKNPTAFYLCASSPAGLAASNEQFFGPGTRLTVL.

On this clone itself: The DNA ends 3 residues before the CDR3 does, and the rest of the CDR3 is filled in from the germline J gene. The rearrangement joins TRBV5-6 to TRBJ2-3; a possible D gene is TRBD2 (6 bases). The CDR3 extends over 15 amino acids. Germline assignment: CDR1 SGHDT and CDR2 YYEEEE. Trimming took off 4 bases at V and 3 bases at J, with 15 bases between the two ends. The CDR3: CASSEIGTGTDTQYF. Partial CDR3 DNA: TGTGCCAGCAGCGAAATCGGGACTGGTACAGATACG. Full variable domain (remainder filled in from reference TRBV5-6 and TRBJ2-3): DAGVTQSPTHLIKTRGQQVTLRCSPKSGHDTVSWYQQALGQGPQFIFQYYEEEERQRGNFPDRFSGHQFPNYSSELNVNALLLGDSALYLCASSEIGTGTDTQYFGPGTRLTVL.

This clone was found a few times. The observed sequence ends 3 residues before the CDR3 terminus, with the missing tail filled in from the germline J gene. The chain links TRBV18 to TRBJ2-2, with 7 bases matching TRBD1. After removal of 2 bases from V and 3 bases from J, the junction contained 6 bases not matched to a gene. CDR1 and CDR2 (germline): KGHSH, LQKENI. The CDR3 extends over 16 amino acids. CDR3 DNA (partial): TGTGCCAGCTCACCAAATTTAGGACAGGACACCGGGGAG. Its translation: CASSPNLGQDTGE. The CDR3 reads in full as CASSPNLGQDTGELFF.

By its share, this clone is medium-sized. With the read ending 3 residues before the CDR3 end, the germline J gene is used to fill in that end. The chain has TRBV5-4 and TRBJ2-5, with TRBD1 as a possible D gene (6 bases). Germline V lookup: CDR1 SGHNT, CDR2 YYREEE (reference sequence). The V end lost 0 bases, the J end lost 2 bases, and 11 bases lay between the germline ends. CDR3 size: 15 residues. The part of the CDR3 DNA that was read is TGTGCCAGCAGCTTGGGTACAGGGATACAAGAGACC. This translates into CASSLGTGIQET. The complete CDR3 sequence is CASSLGTGIQETQYF.

This clone has more than one count but fewer than ten. The read terminates 3 residues ahead of where the CDR3 ends, so the germline J gene completes it. V and J are TRBV18 and TRBJ2-1, with D possibly matching TRBD1 (6 bases). The germline CDR1 and CDR2 sequences are KGHSH and LQKENI. This CDR3 contains 16 residues. Trimming cost V 0 bases and J 8 bases, with 17 bases left between them. The CDR3 protein is CASSPPGSRDNDEQFF. CDR3 DNA (partial): TGTGCCAGCTCACCACCGGGATCCAGGGACAACGATGAG.

The CDR3 DNA, read in part, is TGTGCCAGCAGCCGGACAGGGGCCAATTCACCC. Its protein is CASSRTGANSP. The whole CDR3 is CASSRTGANSPLHF. The chain carries TRBV7-9 and TRBJ1-6; 9 bases align to TRBD1. The sequenced fragment ends 3 residues before the CDR3 boundary, so the rest is inferred from the germline J gene. CDR3 size: 14 residues. CDR1 is SEHNR and CDR2 is FQNEAQ in the germline V gene (reference sequence). The V and J ends lost 5 bases and 7 bases, in that order; junction bases with no gene match: 3.

This clone is deemed medium-sized. The missing CDR3 end, 3 residues past where the read stops, is filled in from the germline J gene. The gene calls are TRBV9 and TRBJ1-3; maybe TRBD1 (6 bases). CDR3 length: 16 amino acids. Germline V gives CDR1 SGDLS, CDR2 YYNGEE. V dropped 3 bases and J dropped 7 bases, with 20 bases sitting between them. Partial CDR3 DNA: TGTGCCAGCAGCGAAACACAGGGTGCCCTCCGGAACACC. Translation gives CASSETQGALRNT. The full-length CDR3 reads as CASSETQGALRNTIYF.

This clone was seen a few times. The read finishes 3 residues shy of the CDR3 end, and the germline J gene is used to complete it. The rearrangement uses TRBV7-6 and TRBJ1-4; D possibly corresponds to TRBD1 (5 bases). This CDR3 has 16 residues. The germline V and J ends were trimmed by 1 base and 4 bases, with 13 bases remaining between them. Looked up from germline, CDR1 is SGHVS and CDR2 is FNYEAQ. Partial CDR3 DNA: TGTGCCAGCAGCTTAGATGATCCAGGGCTTAATGAAAAA. Protein sequence: CASSLDDPGLNEK. The CDR3 in full is CASSLDDPGLNEKLFF.